The T cell receptor beta chain under discussion was sequenced for a study of T cells after yellow fever vaccination. Study-wide points: Reappearance after the booster was observed for most primary-vaccination clones (about 97% CD4, roughly 90% CD8).

A process of 5'RACE template switching, which added a universal primer site and UMIs, was used to make TCR cDNA. TCRdb reanalysed the 5' RACE reads using MiXCR and keeps one entry per CDR3 protein. The sample has approximately 300,000 distinct CDR3 sequences, about 10% seen once. The V end was cut by 5 bases, the J end by 7 bases, with 11 bases between. The germline V gene has CDR1 DFQATT and CDR2 SNEGSKA (reference sequence). The CDR3 spans 11 residues. This clonotype turned up a few times. The antigen is not known. This sequence originates from a man younger than 35 who received the YFV17D yellow fever vaccine. The sequences come from CD4+ T cells sorted from PBMCs, collected 45 days after the yellow fever booster vaccination. The gene calls are TRBV20-1 and TRBJ1-1, with a weak D call TRBD1 (5 bases). CDR3 loop: CSALREIEAFF. Written as DNA, the CDR3 is TGCAGTGCTCTCAGGGAAATTGAAGCTTTCTTT.